What follows are 3 T cell receptor beta chains derived from one specimen sequenced in a study of cytomegalovirus exposure and HLA in healthy donors. Primers for the PCR totalled 60 Vbeta and 13 Jbeta. Data came from immunoSEQ multiplex PCR; TCRdb stores just in-frame clones and leaves some out. The table lists 120,000 or so clones, roughly four fifths of them singletons, with approximately 10% in the top ten. The sample was PBMCs. All receptors derive from a male donor in good health and CMV-seropositive.

The J gene is TRBJ2-7, the V gene TRBV19; D gene unclear. Germline V lookup: CDR1 LNHDA, CDR2 SQIVND (reference sequence). The CDR3 sequence is 13 residues long. V was trimmed by 5 bases and J by 2 bases, leaving 10 bases between them. Here the CDR3 DNA reads TGTGCCAGTAGTTCGACACTTACCTACGAGCAGTACTTC. It is translated as CASSSTLTYEQYF.

This clone occurred a few times. The gene calls are TRBV6-1 and TRBJ2-3, with D possibly being TRBD2 (6 bases). Germline V gene sequence: CDR1 MNHNS, CDR2 SASEGT. Trimming stripped 3 bases from V and 0 bases from J, with 13 bases between. CDR3 length: 16 residues. The chain's CDR3 is CASSDRRASSTDTQYF. Here the CDR3 DNA reads TGTGCCAGCAGTGACAGGAGGGCATCTAGCACAGATACGCAGTATTTT.

The chain links TRBV6-5 to TRBJ2-2, with 11 bases that match TRBD1. Germline V gene lookup returns CDR1 MNHEY and CDR2 SVGAGI. J was trimmed by 4 bases and V by 4 bases; bases with no gene match: 2. The CDR3 has 15 amino acids. This CDR3 reads CASSWGTGGTGELFF. The CDR3 DNA follows: TGTGCCAGCAGTTGGGGGACAGGGGGCACCGGGGAGCTGTTTTTT.